The clone carrying this T cell receptor beta chain was counted between two and nine times. No antigen is known for it. This CDR3 spans 17 amino acids. Trimming took off 3 bases at V and 3 bases at J, with 18 bases between the two ends. Germline V gene sequence: CDR1 KGHSH, CDR2 LQKENI. In the PCR, 60 Vbeta and 13 Jbeta primers were used. Profiling relied on immunoSEQ multiplex PCR, and the TCRdb table lists in-frame clones only, not all of them. The table has 90,000 to 100,000 clones, under 85% seen once. The data were taken from a study of cytomegalovirus exposure and HLA in healthy donors. General observations from the study: Later on, an analysis showed TCR association rates differing by HLA locus, with DRB1 the most and HLA-C the fewest.

This receptor was obtained from a man aged 40-55 years in good health and CMV-seronegative. V gene TRBV18 combines with J gene TRBJ2-1; possible D gene TRBD2, 6 bases. The sequencing sample was made of PBMCs. CDR3 sequence reads: CASSPGVGGKGYNEQFF. The CDR3 region has the DNA TGTGCCAGCTCACCGGGGGTGGGCGGGAAAGGCTACAATGAGCAGTTCTTC.